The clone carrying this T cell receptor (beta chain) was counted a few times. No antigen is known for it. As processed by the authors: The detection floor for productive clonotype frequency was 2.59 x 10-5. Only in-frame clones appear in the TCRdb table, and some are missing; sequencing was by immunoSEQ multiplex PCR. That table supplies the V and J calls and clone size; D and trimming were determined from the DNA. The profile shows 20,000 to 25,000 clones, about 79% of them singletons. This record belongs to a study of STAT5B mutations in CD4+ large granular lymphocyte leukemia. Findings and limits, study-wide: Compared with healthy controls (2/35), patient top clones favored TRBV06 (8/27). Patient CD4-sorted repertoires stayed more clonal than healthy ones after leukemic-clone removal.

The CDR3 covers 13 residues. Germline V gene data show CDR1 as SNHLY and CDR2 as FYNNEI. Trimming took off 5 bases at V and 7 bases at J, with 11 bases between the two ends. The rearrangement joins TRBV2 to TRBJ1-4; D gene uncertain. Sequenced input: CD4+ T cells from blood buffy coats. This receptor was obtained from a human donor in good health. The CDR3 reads CASSSQFGEKLFF. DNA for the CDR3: TGTGCCAGCAGTTCTCAGTTCGGTGAAAAACTGTTTTTT.